This passage covers 32 T cell receptor beta chains from one sample sequenced in a study of radiation and T cells in renal cell carcinoma. This table comes from immunoSEQ multiplex PCR, and its TCRdb copy is limited to in-frame clones, with some not included. This table has tens of thousands of clones, approximately 80% appearing once. The sample's time point: baseline pretreatment blood. Treatment in this sample: 15 Gy SBRT to primary tumor, nephrectomy 4 weeks later. The sample here was blood, taken from a patient whose treatment included radiotherapy and nephrectomy. These receptors originate from a man aged 55-75 years with renal cell carcinoma.

This sequence joins TRBV2 and TRBJ2-5; tentatively, D is TRBD1 (6 bases). Between the trimmed V and J ends, which lost 7 bases and 2 bases, there was a span of 11 bases. The germline V gene has CDR1 SNHLY and CDR2 FYNNEI. The CDR3 sequence is 13 residues long. Here the CDR3 reads CASNHRAQETQYF. The CDR3 bases are TGTGCCAGCAATCACAGGGCTCAAGAGACCCAGTACTTC.

V and J are TRBV2 and TRBJ2-1; TRBD2 might be the D (5 bases). Trimming took 11 bases from V and 1 from J, leaving 21 bases between them. Looked up from germline, CDR1 is SNHLY and CDR2 is FYNNEI. The CDR3 has 16 amino acids. The CDR3 sequence is CAVPPGTTGSYNEQFF. The DNA for the CDR3 is TGTGCCGTACCTCCGGGAACGACTGGATCCTACAATGAGCAGTTCTTC.

V gene TRBV12-5 combines with J gene TRBJ1-1, with no clear D. The CDR3 is 14 residues long. The V end lost 1 base, the J end lost 1 base, and 7 bases lay between the germline ends. Per germline, CDR1 LGHNT and CDR2 FRNRAP. DNA of the CDR3: TGTGCTAGTGGTTTGGCTCAAGGGAACACTGAAGCTTTCTTT. This codes for CASGLAQGNTEAFF. Using reference TRBV12-5 and TRBJ1-1 for the parts outside the CDR3, the full variable domain is DARVTQTPRHKVTEMGQEVTMRCQPILGHNTVFWYRQTMMQGLELLAYFRNRAPLDDSGMPKDRFSAEMPDATLATLKIQPSEPRDSAVYFCASGLAQGNTEAFFGQGTRLTVV.

The V call is TRBV2, the J call TRBJ2-2, with TRBD1 identical over 10 bases. Trimming at V came to 3 bases and at J to 3 bases, leaving 7 bases not matched to a gene. The germline gives CDR1 SNHLY, CDR2 FYNNEI. The CDR3 is made up of 17 amino acids. CDR3 nucleotides: TGTGCCAGCAGTGAGGACCGGGACAGGGGCTACACCGGGGAGCTGTTTTTT. Protein sequence: CASSEDRDRGYTGELFF.

This chain joins TRBV19 and TRBJ2-1; D may be TRBD2 (6 bases). The CDR3 is 14 residues long. The germline V and J ends were trimmed by 3 bases and 1 base, with 7 bases remaining between them. CDR1 LNHDA and CDR2 SQIVND come from the germline V gene (reference sequence). As DNA, the CDR3 is TGTGCCAGTAGTATTGGGGGGTCCTACAATGAGCAGTTCTTC. Its protein is CASSIGGSYNEQFF.

This clone appeared once. The chain employs TRBV5-1 and TRBJ2-7; 8 bases fit TRBD2. Losses at the gene ends were 4 bases for V and 6 bases for J; bases not matched to a gene: 3. This CDR3 comprises 12 residues. Germline V lookup: CDR1 SGHRS, CDR2 YFSETQ. In DNA, the CDR3 is TGCGCCAGCAGCCCCCGGGGGGGCGAGCAGTACTTC. It is translated as CASSPRGGEQYF.

The chain is built from TRBV5-1 and TRBJ2-5; D uncertain. Trimming pared 4 bases from V and 2 bases from J, leaving 12 bases between. The CDR3 is 14 amino acids. CDR1 is SGHRS, CDR2 YFSETQ, per germline. The CDR3 DNA reads TGCGCCAGCAGCCAACAAGCACCTCAAGAGACCCAGTACTTC. It translates to CASSQQAPQETQYF.

The CDR3 here is CASSRGQGRHQDYTF. Here the CDR3 DNA reads TGTGCCAGTAGTAGGGGACAGGGCAGGCACCAAGACTACACCTTC. This chain joins TRBV19 and TRBJ1-2; 9 bases align to TRBD1. The germline V gene has CDR1 LNHDA and CDR2 SQIVND (reference sequence). V shed 4 bases, J shed 10 bases, and the junction held 13 bases outside the gene matches. The CDR3 totals 15 residues.

The chain is built from TRBV10-3 and TRBJ2-7; D may be TRBD1 or TRBD2 (5 bases each). The CDR3 has 14 residues. V lost 7 bases and J lost 0, with 13 bases in between. CDR1 and CDR2 (germline): ENHRY, SYGVKD. The CDR3 DNA reads as TGTGCCATCACCTCCCGGGACGCCTCCTACGAGCAGTACTTC. Translated: CAITSRDASYEQYF.

V and J are TRBV11-2 and TRBJ1-4; D possibly corresponds to TRBD1 (5 bases). Between the trimmed V and J ends, which lost 5 bases and 7 bases, there was a span of 20 bases. This CDR3 comprises 16 residues. Germline lookup yields CDR1 SGHAT and CDR2 FQNNGV. The DNA of the CDR3 is TGTGCCAGCAGCCCACCCCCTAGATACACAGGTGAAAAACTGTTTTTT. Residues: CASSPPPRYTGEKLFF.

The V and J genes are TRBV6-1 and TRBJ1-1; D is possibly TRBD1 (6 bases). The CDR3 is made up of 13 amino acids. V was clipped by 4 bases and J by 3 bases, with 9 bases between them. Germline V lookup: CDR1 MNHNS, CDR2 SASEGT. The DNA for the CDR3 is TGTGCCAGCAGTGGCAACAGGGACACTGAAGCTTTCTTT. This codes for CASSGNRDTEAFF.

The chain recombines TRBV7-7 with TRBJ2-2; a possible D gene is TRBD1 (6 bases). V lost 4 bases and J 5 bases, leaving 11 bases between the germline ends. The CDR3 is 14 amino acids. Germline V CDR1 and CDR2: SSHAT, FNYEAQ (reference sequence). In nucleotides, the CDR3 is TGTGCCAGCAGCTCTCTACAGGGTACCGGGGAGCTGTTTTTT. It encodes CASSSLQGTGELFF.

CDR3 DNA sequence: TGTGCCAGCAGCTTATACGGGACTAGCGGGAGTTTACAAGAGACCCAGTACTTC. It translates to CASSLYGTSGSLQETQYF. This chain joins TRBV7-6 and TRBJ2-5, with 14 nucleotides matching TRBD2. This CDR3 spans 18 amino acids. Per germline, CDR1 SGHVS and CDR2 FNYEAQ. The trim removed 2 bases at V and 2 bases at J, leaving 7 bases unmatched. The full variable domain, rest sourced from reference TRBV7-6 and TRBJ2-5, is GAGVSQSPRYKVTKRGQDVALRCDPISGHVSLYWYRQALGQGPEFLTYFNYEAQQDKSGLPNDRFSAERPEGSISTLTIQRTEQRDSAMYRCASSLYGTSGSLQETQYFGPGTRLLVL.

By sample fraction, this clone is medium-sized. The chain uses TRBV19 and TRBJ1-5; D might be TRBD1 (5 bases). CDR3 length equals 14 residues. Looked up from germline, CDR1 is LNHDA and CDR2 is SQIVND (reference sequence). With 6 bases removed from V and 1 base from J, the gap between germline ends came to 10 bases. CDR3 in DNA: TGTGCCAGTAGAAGCAGGGTGAGCAATCAGCCCCAGCATTTT. This codes for CASRSRVSNQPQHF.

The chain joins TRBV11-2 to TRBJ1-2; 7 positions match TRBD1. This CDR3 comprises 14 residues. The trim removed 3 bases at V and 3 bases at J, leaving 4 bases unmatched. Germline V gene sequence: CDR1 SGHAT, CDR2 FQNNGV. CDR3 region: CASSLQGDHYGYTF. CDR3 in DNA: TGTGCCAGCAGCTTGCAGGGGGATCACTATGGCTACACCTTC.

DNA for the CDR3: TGCGCCAGCAGCCCGGACGAGGAGGGTGTGAGGGGTCCTGACGAGCAGTACTTC. Its translation: CASSPDEEGVRGPDEQYF. The rearrangement uses TRBV5-1 and TRBJ2-7; a weak D match, TRBD2 (6 bases). Germline V gene data show CDR1 as SGHRS and CDR2 as YFSETQ. V was cut by 4 bases and J by 5 bases, with 28 bases left in between. The CDR3 covers 18 residues.

The V call is TRBV10-1, the J call TRBJ2-7; possibly TRBD1 for D (5 bases). CDR1 is WNHNN and CDR2 is SYGVQD in the germline V gene (reference sequence). Trimming removed 7 bases from V and 2 bases from J, with 6 bases in between. The CDR3 is made up of 11 amino acids. CDR3: CASTRAYEQYF. The DNA for the CDR3 is TGCGCCAGCACCAGGGCCTACGAGCAGTACTTC.

V and J are TRBV6-6 and TRBJ1-5; D is ambiguous. Germline assignment: CDR1 MNHNY and CDR2 SVGAGI (reference sequence). The CDR3 is 14 amino acids. Trimming shortened V by 2 bases and J by 0 bases, and 5 bases separated the two germline ends. This chain's CDR3 is CASSYGNSNQPQHF. In DNA form, the CDR3 reads TGTGCCAGCAGTTACGGGAATAGCAATCAGCCCCAGCATTTT.

This chain uses TRBV5-1 with TRBJ2-1; D is perhaps TRBD1 or TRBD2 (5 bases each). V lost 3 bases and J lost 0, with 13 bases in between. Germline CDR1 and CDR2: SGHRS and YFSETQ. CDR3 length equals 16 residues. The CDR3 sequence is CASSSEPGTSYNEQFF. In nucleotides, the CDR3 is TGCGCCAGCAGCTCAGAGCCAGGGACCTCCTACAATGAGCAGTTCTTC.

This clone was picked up a small number of times. V is TRBV7-9 and J is TRBJ1-6; unclear D gene. V lost 1 base and J lost 7, with 2 bases in between. CDR1 and CDR2 from the germline V gene are SEHNR and FQNEAQ (reference sequence). This CDR3 is 12 amino acids long. CDR3 in DNA: TGTGCCAGCAGCTTAGAGAATTCACCCCTCCACTTT. Amino acid sequence: CASSLENSPLHF. Looking up the rest from reference TRBV7-9 and TRBJ1-6 gives the full variable domain: DTGVSQNPRHKITKRGQNVTFRCDPISEHNRLYWYRQTLGQGPEFLTYFQNEAQLEKSRLLSDRFSAERPKGSFSTLEIQRTEQGDSAMYLCASSLENSPLHFGNGTRLTVT.

The rearrangement joins TRBV30 to TRBJ2-5; 8 bases line up with TRBD2. The CDR3 covers 14 residues. Germline-derived CDR1 and CDR2 are GTSNPN and SVGIG (reference sequence). Trimming cost V 3 bases and J 5 bases; bases outside gene matches: 8. CDR3 sequence reads: CAWRPGLEFETQYF. The DNA for the CDR3 is TGTGCCTGGAGACCGGGACTAGAATTCGAGACCCAGTACTTC.

The V and J genes are TRBV5-1 and TRBJ1-4, with TRBD1 identical over 11 bases. Germline CDR1 SGHRS, CDR2 YFSETQ. The J segment lost 3 bases and the V segment lost 4 bases, leaving 5 bases of the junction unmatched. The CDR3 is made up of 16 amino acids. CDR3 protein: CASSLDRGLANEKLFF. CDR3 coding DNA: TGCGCCAGCAGCCTGGACAGGGGGCTTGCTAATGAAAAACTGTTTTTT.

Turning to this clone: The sample holds other DNA sequences that translate to the same CDR3. The chain employs TRBV6-5 and TRBJ2-3; a weak D match, TRBD2 (6 bases). The CDR3 runs to 14 residues. Trimming pared 1 base from V and 1 base from J, leaving 6 bases between. Germline lookup yields CDR1 MNHEY and CDR2 SVGAGI. The CDR3 here is CASSYLAGTDTQYF. CDR3 DNA sequence: TGTGCCAGCAGTTACTTAGCGGGCACAGATACGCAGTATTTT.

The chain has TRBV18 and TRBJ2-2; the match to TRBD1 covers 7 bases. J was trimmed by 4 bases and V by 5 bases; bases with no gene match: 7. Germline V lookup: CDR1 KGHSH, CDR2 LQKENI. This CDR3 has 15 amino acids. For the CDR3, the DNA is TGTGCCAGCTCATCGCAGGGGGTCGGCACCGGGGAGCTGTTTTTT. Translation gives CASSSQGVGTGELFF.

The chain links TRBV19 to TRBJ1-1; 8 bases are a match to TRBD1. Germline loops: CDR1 LNHDA, CDR2 SQIVND (reference sequence). V lost 6 bases to trimming and J lost 3 bases; unmatched junction nucleotides: 6. The CDR3 sequence is 14 residues long. The CDR3 is CASSGTGQDTEAFF. The CDR3 DNA sequence: TGTGCCAGTAGCGGGACAGGTCAGGACACTGAAGCTTTCTTT.

With respect to this clone: This may arise from a read error, as a much more abundant clone is one base away. Other DNA sequences in this specimen translate into the identical CDR3. The chain has TRBV27 and TRBJ1-5; D is uncertain. The V end lost 1 base, the J end lost 4 bases, and 5 bases lay between the germline ends. CDR1 is MNHEY, CDR2 SMNVEV, per germline (reference sequence). The CDR3 runs to 13 residues. DNA for the CDR3: TGTGCCAGCAGTTTATGGGGAAATCAGCCCCAGCATTTT. Protein sequence: CASSLWGNQPQHF.

CDR3 protein: CASRPGVLTRGYTF. The CDR3 coding sequence is TGTGCCAGCAGACCAGGGGTTCTTACTAGAGGCTACACCTTC. The chain is built from TRBV7-2 and TRBJ1-2, with a possible D match to TRBD1 (6 bases). Between the trimmed V and J ends, which lost 6 bases and 8 bases, there was a span of 19 bases. Germline CDR1 and CDR2: SGHTA and FQGNSA. The CDR3 spans 14 residues. The full variable domain, in which reference TRBV7-2 and TRBJ1-2 provide the parts outside the CDR3, is GAGVSQSPSNKVTEKGKDVELRCDPISGHTALYWYRQSLGQGLEFLIYFQGNSAPDKSGLPSDRFSAERTGGSVSTLTIQRTQQEDSAVYLCASRPGVLTRGYTFGSGTRLTVV.

The gene calls are TRBV19 and TRBJ1-2, with TRBD1 as a possible D gene (6 bases). The CDR3 runs to 12 residues. V lost 6 bases to trimming and J lost 2 bases, with 7 bases between them. Germline values: CDR1 LNHDA, CDR2 SQIVND (reference sequence). The CDR3 loop reads CASRTGNYGYTF. DNA for the CDR3: TGTGCCAGTAGAACAGGGAACTATGGCTACACCTTC. Full variable domain (missing parts from reference TRBV19 and TRBJ1-2): DGGITQSPKYLFRKEGQNVTLSCEQNLNHDAMYWYRQDPGQGLRLIYYSQIVNDFQKGDIAEGYSVSREKKESFPLTVTSAQKNPTAFYLCASRTGNYGYTFGSGTRLTVV.

The chain carries TRBV7-8 and TRBJ2-5, with TRBD1 identical over 7 bases. CDR3 size: 13 residues. Germline CDR1 and CDR2: SGHVS and FQNEAQ. V was pared by 1 base and J by 10 bases, with 6 bases of the junction left unmatched. The DNA for the CDR3 is TGTGCCAGCAGCTTAGGACAGGGAGAGGTCCAGTACTTC. Amino acids: CASSLGQGEVQYF.

The count of this clone is one. V usage is TRBV5-1 and J usage is TRBJ1-1; D gene unclear. Trimming cost V 3 bases and J 2 bases, with 8 bases left between them. The germline gives CDR1 SGHRS, CDR2 YFSETQ. The CDR3 covers 13 residues. CDR3 in amino acids: CASSSNLNTEAFF. The CDR3 DNA sequence: TGCGCCAGCAGCTCTAACTTAAACACTGAAGCTTTCTTT.

This chain connects TRBV25-1 to TRBJ2-2; 8 bases fit TRBD1. V trimming: 1 base; J trimming: 1 base; junction bases outside the gene matches: 5. Germline V gene lookup returns CDR1 MGHDK and CDR2 SYGVNS. This CDR3 has 17 amino acids. The CDR3 region has the DNA TGTGCCAGCAGTGAATTTGAGACAGGGGAGAACACCGGGGAGCTGTTTTTT. Its protein product is CASSEFETGENTGELFF.

CDR3 protein: CASSIGAGRDEQFF. The CDR3 region has the DNA TGTGCCAGTAGTATTGGTGCTGGGCGGGATGAGCAGTTCTTC. V and J are TRBV19 and TRBJ2-1; D is perhaps TRBD2 (5 bases). Germline-derived CDR1 and CDR2 are LNHDA and SQIVND (reference sequence). V lost 3 bases to trimming and J lost 8 bases, with 14 bases between them. The CDR3 has 14 amino acids.